Below, 9 T cell receptor beta chains from the same sample are listed, as sequenced in a study of post-analysis software for immune sequencing data. Study outcomes and limitations: Relative to controls, patients had a few TRBV segments at higher frequency, with TRBV5-6, TRBV5-1 and TRBV20-1 among these.

Sequencing libraries made from TCR beta cDNA carried unique molecular identifiers. In TCRdb, the PCR reads were re-called with MiXCR into one record per CDR3 protein. The table shows fewer than 850,000 distinct CDR3 sequences, with approximately 44% occurring only once. These receptors have no known antigen. Sequencing was performed on blood. The origin of the receptors is a girl aged 5-17 years with multiple sclerosis.

This clonotype has only a few counts. The DNA for the CDR3 is TGTGCCAGCAGCCCCGACCAGGGAGTTAGCAATCAGCCCCAGCATTTT. Its protein is CASSPDQGVSNQPQHF. The gene calls are TRBV4-2 and TRBJ1-5; possibly TRBD1 for D (5 bases). The CDR3 consists of 16 residues. The V gene lost 4 bases and the J gene lost 0 bases, with 13 bases spanning the gap. Germline CDR1 reads LGHNA; CDR2 reads YNFKEQ.

This chain connects TRBV21-1 to TRBJ2-1; TRBD2 is the table's D call and was not checked against the DNA. TRBV21-1 is reported as a pseudogene. This CDR3 contains 17 residues. Written as DNA, the CDR3 is TGTGCCAGCAGCAGAAAGAGTCGGGAGTCAGGGTACAATGAGCAGTTCTTC. It codes for CASSRKSRESGYNEQFF.

The genes are TRBV6-5 and TRBJ2-1; D is uncertain. V lost 4 bases, J lost 1 base, and 11 bases lay in between. Germline loops: CDR1 MNHEY, CDR2 SVGAGI. The CDR3 runs to 15 residues. For the CDR3, the DNA is TGTGCCAGCAGTTGGCTTGGTGGGTCCTACAATGAGCAGTTCTTC. This codes for CASSWLGGSYNEQFF.

This clonotype was seen more than once but under ten times. This chain links TRBV19 with TRBJ2-5; D unclear. The end of the DNA is better explained by TRBJ2-7, so the J call may be wrong. The germline CDR1 and CDR2 sequences are LNHDA and SQIVND (reference sequence). CDR3 size: 13 residues. The CDR3 DNA reads TGTGCCAGTAGTTCCGGTGGGGTTCTCGAGCAGTACTTC. Its protein is CASSSGGVLEQYF.

This clonotype was counted ten times or more. This chain uses TRBV6-6 with TRBJ2-5; 7 bases are a match to TRBD1. Unmatched junction bases numbered 3, after V lost 6 bases and J lost 5 bases. Germline V lookup: CDR1 MNHNY, CDR2 SVGAGI (reference sequence). CDR3 size: 12 residues. CDR3 bases: TGTGCCAGCAGCCGACAGGGCGAGACCCAGTACTTC. Translating it yields CASSRQGETQYF.

The rearrangement links TRBV20-1 to TRBJ2-2; TRBD2 might be the D (6 bases). Germline CDR1 DFQATT, CDR2 SNEGSKA (reference sequence). V lost 3 bases, J lost 5 bases, and 13 bases lay in between. The CDR3 covers 14 residues. The CDR3 nucleotides read TGCAGTGCTAGGCAGCGGGCAAAAACCGGGGAGCTGTTTTTT. Translating it yields CSARQRAKTGELFF.

This rearrangement joins TRBV9 to TRBJ2-1; the match to TRBD1 covers 9 bases. Germline V gene lookup returns CDR1 SGDLS and CDR2 YYNGEE. J lost 9 bases, V lost 4 bases, and 8 bases had no gene match. The CDR3 consists of 14 residues. CDR3 DNA: TGTGCCAGCAGCCAACCCGGGACAGGGAGTGAGCAGTTCTTC. It encodes CASSQPGTGSEQFF. Supplemented by reference TRBV9 and TRBJ2-1, the full variable domain reads DSGVTQTPKHLITATGQRVTLRCSPRSGDLSVYWYQQSLDQGLQFLIQYYNGEERAKGNILERFSAQQFPDLHSELNLSSLELGDSALYFCASSQPGTGSEQFFGPGTRLTVL.

This chain links TRBV7-6 with TRBJ1-1; the D is unclear. V lost 5 bases to trimming and J lost 0 bases, with 13 bases between them. Germline CDR1 is SGHVS and CDR2 is FNYEAQ. This CDR3 has 15 residues. As DNA, the CDR3 is TGTGCCAGCAGCCCGTCCTGGCCCCTGAACACTGAAGCTTTCTTT. It encodes CASSPSWPLNTEAFF.

The chain uses TRBV7-9 and TRBJ2-1; D is unresolved. The CDR3 sequence is 14 residues long. Germline V CDR1 and CDR2: SEHNR, FQNEAQ (reference sequence). The V gene lost 2 bases and the J gene lost 0 bases, with 5 bases spanning the gap. The CDR3 is CASSLKGSYNEQFF. In nucleotides, the CDR3 is TGTGCCAGCAGCTTAAAGGGCTCCTACAATGAGCAGTTCTTC.